The next 10 T cell receptor beta chains were all read from a single sample in a study of blood T cell repertoires in COVID-19 (dated by TCRdb to the early 2020s). Libraries were prepared through the immunoSEQ multiplex PCR assay. TCRdb took this table from immuneACCESS and kept in-frame rearrangements with V and J called. Such tables lack part of the clones; where checked against another copy, unresolved V genes explain under half of the gap, and the rest is unexplained. The sample table shows more than 200,000 clones, and about 87% are seen once. Clones ranked in the top ten supply approximately 2.5% of the sample. The material sequenced was peripheral blood. These receptors were collected from a man aged 25 to 40 with COVID-19, enrolled during active disease.

The chain couples TRBV28 to TRBJ1-2; 8 bases line up with TRBD1. Germline assignment: CDR1 MDHEN and CDR2 SYDVKM. This CDR3 is built from 14 residues. The junction had 10 bases not matched to a gene; V was cut back by 5 bases and J by 8 bases. CDR3 DNA sequence: TGTGCCAGCAGTACCCAGCAGGGGGCGCGGGGCTACACCTTC. It codes for CASSTQQGARGYTF.

V and J are TRBV5-5 and TRBJ1-1, with TRBD1 identical over 7 bases. V was pared by 2 bases and J by 4 bases, with 2 bases of the junction left unmatched. This CDR3 region has 13 residues. From germline, CDR1 is SGHKS and CDR2 YYEKEE (reference sequence). In nucleotides, the CDR3 is TGTGCCAGCAGCTTCAGGGGGACCACTGAAGCTTTCTTT. This translates into CASSFRGTTEAFF.

This chain links TRBV7-8 with TRBJ2-7; 10 positions match TRBD2. V trimming: 0 bases; J trimming: 6 bases; junction bases outside the gene matches: 5. CDR1 is SGHVS, CDR2 FQNEAQ, per germline. This CDR3 is 15 amino acids long. The CDR3 here is CASSLASGGPTEQYF. The CDR3 DNA sequence: TGTGCCAGCAGCTTAGCTAGCGGGGGGCCTACCGAGCAGTACTTC.

This clone was detected only a few times. V gene TRBV2 combines with J gene TRBJ2-3, with 8 bases lining up with TRBD1. CDR1 is SNHLY and CDR2 is FYNNEI in the germline V gene. With 6 bases clipped from V and 1 base from J, the junction kept 6 bases outside the gene matches. CDR3 length: 15 residues. CDR3 bases: TGTGCCAGCAGGGATCCGGGACAGGGCACAGATACGCAGTATTTT. This encodes CASRDPGQGTDTQYF.

The chain carries TRBV6-5 and TRBJ1-3; D is possibly TRBD1 (5 bases). Trimming took off 0 bases at V and 2 bases at J, with 11 bases between the two ends. The CDR3 is made up of 16 amino acids. CDR1 and CDR2 from the germline V gene are MNHEY and SVGAGI. The CDR3 DNA reads as TGTGCCAGCAGTTACTCGGCAGGGAATGCTGGAAACACCATATATTTT. This sequence encodes CASSYSAGNAGNTIYF.

The rearrangement links TRBV19 to TRBJ1-2; TRBD1 aligns across 8 bases. Trimming cost V 7 bases and J 2 bases; bases outside gene matches: 15. This CDR3 spans 17 amino acids. The germline CDR1 and CDR2 sequences are LNHDA and SQIVND (reference sequence). In nucleotides, the CDR3 is TGTGCCAGTACCCCCGGGACCGGGACAGGACTCAACTATGGCTACACCTTC. Its translation: CASTPGTGTGLNYGYTF.

V and J are TRBV5-1 and TRBJ2-1, with a possible D match to TRBD1 (5 bases). The CDR3 has 17 residues. CDR1 is SGHRS, CDR2 YFSETQ, per germline. The V and J ends lost 0 bases and 3 bases respectively, with 16 bases between them. The CDR3 DNA follows: TGCGCCAGCAGCTTGGATAACCAGGGAACGTTCTACAATGAGCAGTTCTTC. It translates to CASSLDNQGTFYNEQFF.

This chain uses TRBV2 with TRBJ1-5; TRBD1 agrees at 9 bases. Germline V gene lookup returns CDR1 SNHLY and CDR2 FYNNEI. The CDR3 is made up of 15 amino acids. The V gene end was trimmed by 7 bases and the J gene end by 3 bases; junction bases not matched to a gene: 7. CDR3 sequence reads: CASTGGQGPNQPQHF. The CDR3 DNA is TGTGCCAGCACCGGGGGACAGGGACCCAATCAGCCCCAGCATTTT. Supplemented by reference TRBV2 and TRBJ1-5, the full variable domain reads EPEVTQTPSHQVTQMGQEVILRCVPISNHLYFYWYRQILGQKVEFLVSFYNNEISEKSEIFDDQFSVERPDGSNFTLKIRSTKLEDSAMYFCASTGGQGPNQPQHFGDGTRLSIL.

The chain recombines TRBV28 with TRBJ2-7, with TRBD1 identical over 10 bases. The germline V gene has CDR1 MDHEN and CDR2 SYDVKM. CDR3 length: 18 amino acids. V shed 5 bases, J shed 2 bases, and the junction held 15 bases outside the gene matches. The CDR3 protein is CASSKTLGGTGATYEQYF. CDR3 in DNA: TGTGCCAGCAGTAAGACGCTCGGTGGGACAGGGGCGACCTACGAGCAGTACTTC. Complete variable domain (other parts from reference TRBV28 and TRBJ2-7): DVKVTQSSRYLVKRTGEKVFLECVQDMDHENMFWYRQDPGLGLRLIYFSYDVKMKEKGDIPEGYSVSREKKERFSLILESASTNQTSMYLCASSKTLGGTGATYEQYFGPGTRLTVT.

The chain uses TRBV6-5 and TRBJ1-1, with 8 bases matching TRBD1. This CDR3 is built from 15 residues. Germline V gives CDR1 MNHEY, CDR2 SVGAGI. The trim removed 7 bases at V and 0 bases at J, leaving 7 bases unmatched. In nucleotides, the CDR3 is TGTGCCAGCATTAAGGACAGGGAACTGAACACTGAAGCTTTCTTT. It yields the protein CASIKDRELNTEAFF.